Detailed here is one T cell receptor beta chain. Many counts were recorded for this clonotype. Its binding antigen is unknown. Within one base of it there is no much larger clone, and no base qualities were kept. The library was generated by 5' RACE. TCRdb names Illumina HiSeq 2000 as the instrument used. A universal primer binding site was added through template switching, and the final cDNA carried a unique molecular identifier so that TCR cDNA molecules could be counted accurately. Specific primers in the conserved constant-segment region were used to synthesize first-strand cDNA for the TCR alpha and beta chains. To control for contamination, every cDNA library carried two barcodes: a SMART-Mk sample barcode plus Illumina barcodes. Two successive PCR steps introduced TruSeq adapter sequences along with Illumina sample barcodes. The TCR alpha and beta cDNA libraries were sequenced on the Illumina HiSeq platform using custom primers. Processing in the source paper ran as follows. MiGEC processed the raw reads to extract unique molecular identifiers, while MiXCR was used to determine the CDR3 positions. Recombination models were inferred per individual with the repgenHMM and IGoR tools using an EM algorithm. The tcR package in R was used for shared clonotype analysis, with sharing normalized by the product of cloneset sizes. To study raw recombination free of thymic and clonal selection effects, out-of-frame nonproductive sequences were analyzed. The public reads were reprocessed in TCRdb via fastp at Q25 and MiXCR, keeping in-frame beta chains. Each CDR3 protein gets just one entry, which takes the most common genes and DNA from the rows behind it. Here the V and J calls rest on TCRdb's processing, not on the authors' analysis. The sample table lists fewer than 350,000 distinct CDR3 sequences, around 8.8% of them with a count of one. The ten top clones hold over 2% of the sample.

Every donor in the study was a healthy Caucasian. Three pairs of female monozygotic twins, all aged roughly 18 to 30 years, were included in the twin cohort. Miltenyi CD45RO+ enrichment and human naive T-cell isolation kits were used to isolate memory (CD45RO+) and naive T cells from PBMC. The entry originates in a study of identical twins (dated by TCRdb to the mid-2010s). Regarding the complete study: TCR alpha and beta repertoires from monozygotic twins, unrelated adults of various ages and cord blood were deep-sequenced to test whether fetal clonotypes persist. To rule out contamination, replicate twin experiments were performed at different times with different library preparation protocols. Overall study outcomes, separate from this receptor: Out-of-frame TCR alpha sequences shared between twins showed an excess of low generation-probability sequences compared with coincidental sharing between unrelated individuals. Abundant cord blood beta clonotypes carried fewer insertions; young adult naive repertoires showed a weaker similar trend, while memory repertoires showed none. Excess twin sharing in beta out-of-frame sequences was weaker because fewer shared sequences lowered the signal-to-noise ratio. Because the same donors could not be followed over many years, conclusions were based on cross-sectional statistical analysis. Zero-insertion analyses could be partly confounded by invariant T cells such as MAIT and iNKT, though diverse VJ usage argued against such confounding for most clonotypes. Recombination models systematically underestimated out-of-frame TCR alpha sharing in monozygotic twins but agreed with sharing between unrelated individuals.

The CDR3, from cysteine to phenylalanine, totals 14 residues. Only the CDR3 DNA stays, 42 bases, in frame from base 1. From a lookup of the germline V gene, CDR1 and CDR2 are SGHVS and FQNEAQ. Trimming costs V 3 bases and J 1 base, and their ends lie 7 bases apart. This sample also appeared in a second study, on yellow fever vaccine responses in identical twins. Looking at the second paper: The authors reported that the T cell response to vaccination in identical twins appeared partly convergent and partly personalized. In the study, vaccine-responding T cell clones were precisely tracked in identical twins.

Input material: memory (CD45RO+) T cells sorted from blood. The cell subset or site label here, explained by the study, means: CD45RO+ enriched T cells. The chain couples TRBV7-8 to TRBJ1-5, with a tentative D gene TRBD1 over 6 matching bases. The clonotype comes from a woman aged 18-29 years in good health. The CDR3 protein: CASSLDSSNQPQHF. The bases are TGTGCCAGCAGCTTGGACAGCAGCAATCAGCCCCAGCATTTT.